These T cell receptor beta chains were read from a single sample in a study of T cell responses to AZD1222 COVID-19 vaccine. Only in-frame clones appear in the TCRdb table, and some are missing; sequencing was by immunoSEQ multiplex PCR. This repertoire shows 150,000 to 200,000 clones, more than 85% found once; its top ten account for roughly 3.9%. The input for sequencing was peripheral blood, taken on day 0 of AZD1222 vaccination. These receptors all come from an adult in good health. The CDR3 runs from the conserved cysteine through the conserved F or W. The D gene is left open where the match is weak. Only part of the rows carry a size: once, few, many, or a class if the clone is expanded.

J | V | size | D | DNA | CDR3
TRBJ1-5 | TRBV6-5 | . | . | TGTGCCAGCATCAAAGGGCAGGGGAATCAGCCCCAGCATTTT | CASIKGQGNQPQHF
TRBJ1-1 | TRBV18 | . | TRBD1 | TGTGCCAGCTCACCACCCAATTTAGCGGTAGGGGGCGGGACTGAAGCTTTCTTT | CASSPPNLAVGGGTEAFF
TRBJ2-7 | TRBV6-5 | . | TRBD2 | TGTGCCAGCAGTCCCAGGCGGGGGGTCTACGAGCAGTACTTC | CASSPRRGVYEQYF
TRBJ1-2 | TRBV14 | . | . | TGTGCCAGCAGCCAAGCCCCTTGGGGGATAGGGGGCTACACCTTC | CASSQAPWGIGGYTF
TRBJ1-2 | TRBV5-1 | . | . | TGCGCCAGCAGCTTGGTTTCGACGGTAACTAACTATGGCTACACCTTC | CASSLVSTVTNYGYTF
TRBJ2-5 | TRBV7-2 | . | . | TGTGCCAGCAGCCCTGGACAGATAGAGACCCAGTACTTC | CASSPGQIETQYF
TRBJ1-5 | TRBV19 | . | . | TGTGCCAGTAGTAGCCCTCGGGGCTTCGGGCAGCCCCAGCATTTT | CASSSPRGFGQPQHF
TRBJ2-3 | TRBV7-9 | . | . | TGTGCCAGCAGCTTAGTTGCCGTGAATACGCAGTATTTT | CASSLVAVNTQYF
TRBJ1-3 | TRBV4-1 | . | TRBD1 | TGCGCGGCGTCGCGGGACAGGGGGCAACCTGGAAACACCATATATTTT | CAASRDRGQPGNTIYF
TRBJ1-4 | TRBV2 | . | TRBD1 | TGTGCCAGCCATACTCTGACAGGGGGGAATGAAAAACTGTTTTTT | CASHTLTGGNEKLFF
TRBJ1-3 | TRBV29-1 | . | . | TGCAGCGTTGAAGGAGAAACGGTCGGGAACACCATATATTTT | CSVEGETVGNTIYF
TRBJ2-1 | TRBV27 | once | . | TGTGCCAGCAGTCCTTTGAGGGGAAGTAACTACAATGAGCAGTTCTTC | CASSPLRGSNYNEQFF
TRBJ1-2 | TRBV4-1 | . | TRBD1 | TGCGCCAGCAGCCTATTGACAGGGGGCCGAGCTAACTATGGCTACACCTTC | CASSLLTGGRANYGYTF
TRBJ2-5 | TRBV7-2 | . | . | TGTGCCAGCAGCTTATTGGGGGCGGAGACCCAGTACTTC | CASSLLGAETQYF
TRBJ1-1 | TRBV27 | . | . | TGTGCCAGCATTCGGACATCCTTGAACACTGAAGCTTTCTTT | CASIRTSLNTEAFF
TRBJ1-1 | TRBV11-2 | . | . | TGTGCCAGCAGCTTAAACAGGCTAGGGGTGAACACTGAAGCTTTCTTT | CASSLNRLGVNTEAFF
TRBJ2-2 | TRBV28 | . | TRBD1 | TGTGCCAGCAGCCCAGGGGGCGGCGGGGAGCTGTTTTTT | CASSPGGGGELFF
TRBJ1-2 | TRBV6-1 | . | . | TGTGCCAGCAGTGAACGGGGCACATGGCGCTACACCTTC | CASSERGTWRYTF
TRBJ1-1 | TRBV19 | . | . | TGTGCCAGTGCCCAGGGATTTAGCGGCACTGAAGCTTTCTTT | CASAQGFSGTEAFF
TRBJ1-6 | TRBV4-1 | . | TRBD1 | TGCGCCAGCAGCCGTATAATTCGATGGCAGGGGGAAGGCTCCTATAATTCACCCCTCCACTTT | CASSRIIRWQGEGSYNSPLHF
TRBJ2-2 | TRBV19 | . | TRBD1 | TGTGCCAGTAGTCGTCGGGACAGGTCCTCGAACACCGGGGAGCTGTTTTTT | CASSRRDRSSNTGELFF
TRBJ1-5 | TRBV10-3 | once | . | TGTGCCATCAGTGAGTCTAATCAGCCCCAGCATTTT | CAISESNQPQHF
TRBJ1-1 | TRBV7-9 | . | TRBD1 | TGTGCCAGCAGCTTAGGACGCGGGACAGGGGGCTCTGGCGTCACTGAAGCTTTCTTT | CASSLGRGTGGSGVTEAFF
TRBJ2-5 | TRBV9 | . | TRBD2 | TGTGCCAGCAGCGTCTGGCTAGCGGGAGGAGAGACCCAGTACTTC | CASSVWLAGGETQYF
TRBJ2-1 | TRBV4-2 | . | . | TGTGCCAGCAGCCAAGATCAGGGGGGGTCCTACAATGAGCAGTTCTTC | CASSQDQGGSYNEQFF
TRBJ1-5 | TRBV6-5 | . | TRBD1 | TGTGCCAGCAGTTACTCGAACAGGGGTTTCGGGCCCCAGCATTTT | CASSYSNRGFGPQHF
TRBJ2-1 | TRBV18 | . | . | TGTGCCAGCTCACCACCGGAAAACTACTACAATGAGCAGTTCTTC | CASSPPENYYNEQFF
TRBJ1-1 | TRBV5-8 | . | . | TGTGCCAGCAGCTTCGAAACCGGGACGGTAACCACTGAAGCTTTCTTT | CASSFETGTVTTEAFF
TRBJ1-1 | TRBV2 | . | . | TGTGCCAGCAGGATGGAAGAAGGAACTGAAGCTTTCTTT | CASRMEEGTEAFF
TRBJ1-5 | TRBV6-5 | . | . | TGTGCCAGCAGCCCCAGGGGAGGGGGCAATCAGCCCCAGCATTTT | CASSPRGGGNQPQHF
TRBJ2-3 | TRBV6-4 | . | TRBD1 | TGTGCCAGCAGCCCCGTCGGGACAGCCAGCACAGATACGCAGTATTTT | CASSPVGTASTDTQYF
TRBJ2-2 | TRBV7-2 | . | TRBD2 | TGTGCCAGCAGCTTGGACGCGGGGGGCCGTGTCGGGGAGCTGTTTTTT | CASSLDAGGRVGELFF
TRBJ1-4 | TRBV5-1 | . | . | TGCGCCAGCAGCTTGGACAGAATAGTACTGTTTTTT | CASSLDRIVLFF
TRBJ1-5 | TRBV2 | . | . | TGTGCCAGCAGTCATATCTTGACAGGAGATGGGCAGCCCCAGCATTTT | CASSHILTGDGQPQHF
TRBJ2-5 | TRBV12-3/TRBV12-4 | . | . | TGTGCCAGCAGTCAAAATAACAGGGAGACCCAGTACTTC | CASSQNNRETQYF
TRBJ1-2 | TRBV11-2 | . | . | TGTGCCAGCAGCACACTTACCGTTGGTGGCTATGGCTACACCTTC | CASSTLTVGGYGYTF
TRBJ1-2 | TRBV10-2 | . | TRBD1 | TGCGCCAGCAGTGAGGTACAGGGGGGCTATGGCTACACCTTC | CASSEVQGGYGYTF
TRBJ2-7 | TRBV7-8 | . | . | TGTGCCAGCAGCTTAATAGGTCCGGGTAGGCAGTACTTC | CASSLIGPGRQYF
TRBJ2-7 | TRBV18 | . | TRBD2 | TGTGCCAGCTCACCACCTATGGCGGGAGGTGTCTACGAGCAGTACTTC | CASSPPMAGGVYEQYF
TRBJ2-7 | TRBV6-5 | . | . | TGTGCCAGCATAGCGGGACAGGGTAAAACCTACGAGCAGTACTTC | CASIAGQGKTYEQYF
TRBJ2-7 | TRBV6-4 | . | TRBD1 | TGTGCCAGCCCCGCCCAGGACAGGGGACCCTACGAGCAGTACTTC | CASPAQDRGPYEQYF
TRBJ1-5 | TRBV19 | . | . | TGTGCCAGTAGTTTCATCAATCAGCCCCAGCATTTT | CASSFINQPQHF